A single T cell receptor (beta chain) is shown here with its context. What it recognizes is unknown. The entry originates in a study of T cells in Graves' hyperthyroidism and ophthalmopathy. Study in general: Prior to any treatment, at the point of initial diagnosis, peripheral blood was collected. Study-level results: Before onset, ophthalmopathy was predicted by the model a median around 6 months earlier. Researchers found most expanded thyroid clonotypes above 0.001 in blood as well.

What was amplified from RNA transcripts were TCR beta CDR3 regions. RT-PCR in the first round (using the HTBI primer set) targeted the TCR CDR3. TCRdb re-called the multiplex PCR reads through MiXCR, storing one row per CDR3 protein. The data hold roughly 420,000 distinct CDR3 sequences, with roughly 13% observed a single time. Uncontrolled infection, other autoimmune disease, pregnancy and lactation each barred patients from inclusion. This CDR3 is 14 amino acids long. With V trimmed by 6 bases and J by 4 bases, 6 bases remained unmatched. CDR1 is MNHNS and CDR2 is SASEGT in the germline V gene. The TCR was taken from a woman between 18 and 29 years old with Graves' hyperthyroidism. This chain uses TRBV6-1 with TRBJ1-2; TRBD1 matches 9 bases. Sequencing used blood. CDR3 region: CASRTGGAFYGYTF. In DNA, the CDR3 is TGTGCCAGCAGGACAGGGGGTGCCTTCTATGGCTACACCTTC.